These 25 T cell receptor beta chains were sequenced from one sample in a study of T cells expressing NK-cell markers. No DNA is given; TCRdb re-called the 5' RACE reads and lists each CDR3 protein once. Recorded for this sample: 120,000 to 150,000 distinct CDR3 sequences. Sequenced material: blood T cells: a sorted CD56 or NKG2C T cell subset, CD4+ or CD8+ T cells, or bulk PBMC T cells (not recorded which). These receptors all come from a young man in good health.

The chain employs TRBV10-2 and TRBJ2-1; TCRdb designates TRBD1, a call that cannot be tested without DNA. The CDR3 runs to 14 residues. Germline V CDR1 and CDR2: WSHSY, SAAADI. The chain's CDR3 is CASSGSPKGNEQFF.

The genes are TRBV7-2 and TRBJ2-7; TCRdb proposes TRBD2, but this gene call is untestable without DNA. Germline CDR1 SGHTA, CDR2 FQGNSA. The length of the CDR3 is 14 residues. CDR3 protein: CASSLRTSGDKQYF.

The V call is TRBV30, the J call TRBJ2-5. Germline values: CDR1 GTSNPN, CDR2 SVGIG (reference sequence). This CDR3 comprises 14 residues. The CDR3 protein is CAWTLGGHQETQYF.

The chain links TRBV4-1 to TRBJ2-2; TCRdb indicates TRBD2, and absent DNA this call remains unverified. Germline V gene sequence: CDR1 MGHRA, CDR2 YSYEKL. The CDR3 length is 16 residues. This CDR3 reads CASSQWTSGNTGELFF.

V usage is TRBV19 and J usage is TRBJ1-5; TCRdb outputs TRBD1, but without DNA this stays unchecked. The germline CDR1 and CDR2 sequences are LNHDA and SQIVND (reference sequence). The CDR3 is 16 amino acids. The CDR3 here is CASLSWGTEGNQPQHF.

V gene TRBV29-1 combines with J gene TRBJ2-1. In germline, CDR1 is SQVTM, CDR2 ANQGSEA. The CDR3 consists of 13 residues. CDR3 sequence: CSVDRATYNEQFF.

The chain carries TRBV19 and TRBJ2-5; TCRdb calls TRBD2, which cannot be checked without DNA. The V gene's germline CDR1 is LNHDA and CDR2 SQIVND (reference sequence). CDR3 length equals 16 residues. This CDR3 is CASSIGTSGESETQYF.

This chain links TRBV7-9 with TRBJ2-7. CDR3 size: 14 residues. Per the germline V gene, CDR1 is SEHNR and CDR2 is FQNEAQ (reference sequence). The CDR3 loop is CASSSDPSSYEQYF.

The chain has TRBV3-1 and TRBJ2-5. This CDR3 contains 15 residues. Germline-derived CDR1 and CDR2 are LGHDT and YNNKEL (reference sequence). The CDR3 protein is CASSQSDGRSETQYF.

V and J are TRBV28 and TRBJ2-7; the TCRdb call, TRBD2, lacks DNA for checking. In germline, CDR1 is MDHEN, CDR2 SYDVKM. The CDR3 is 18 residues long. CDR3 residues: CATSSFDSARTSGYEQYF.

The chain joins TRBV29-1 to TRBJ2-7. CDR3 length: 13 residues. Germline V CDR1 and CDR2: SQVTM, ANQGSEA. This chain's CDR3 is CSVEVEDGYEQYF.

The rearrangement uses TRBV29-1 and TRBJ1-3; TCRdb's assignment of TRBD1 cannot be checked, as there is no DNA. The CDR3 consists of 16 residues. Germline V gene lookup returns CDR1 SQVTM and CDR2 ANQGSEA. CDR3: CSVMGPGQGNGNTIYF.

This chain joins TRBV9 and TRBJ2-1. The CDR3 extends over 17 amino acids. Germline assignment: CDR1 SGDLS and CDR2 YYNGEE. This chain's CDR3 is CASSPSGGRSSYNEQFF.

J is TRBJ2-3 and V is TRBV5-4. Germline V gives CDR1 SGHNT, CDR2 YYREEE (reference sequence). The CDR3 contains 16 residues. The CDR3: CASSFSGRSGTDTQYF.

This chain connects TRBV12-3 or TRBV12-4 to TRBJ2-4; TCRdb outputs TRBD1, but without DNA this stays unchecked. The CDR3 is made up of 16 amino acids. CDR3 loop: CASSPRQGADKNIQYF.

The gene calls are TRBV4-1 and TRBJ2-2; the D call from TCRdb, TRBD2, cannot be confirmed without DNA. Germline V CDR1 and CDR2: MGHRA, YSYEKL. The CDR3 consists of 19 residues. CDR3 loop: CASSQDAGPSYANTGELFF.

The rearrangement links TRBV20-1 to TRBJ2-1; TCRdb picks TRBD1, but there is no DNA to check that call. Per the germline V gene, CDR1 is DFQATT and CDR2 is SNEGSKA (reference sequence). The length of the CDR3 is 12 residues. CDR3 sequence reads: CSASPGANEQFF.

The chain employs TRBV29-1 and TRBJ1-3. The germline CDR1 and CDR2 sequences are SQVTM and ANQGSEA. The CDR3 consists of 13 residues. The CDR3 sequence: CSVEVSSGNTIYF.

The chain has TRBV11-2 and TRBJ2-1. Germline values: CDR1 SGHAT, CDR2 FQNNGV. This CDR3 comprises 14 residues. The CDR3 sequence is CASSLESSSDEQFF.

This chain uses TRBV12-5 with TRBJ2-3; the D call from TCRdb, TRBD1, cannot be confirmed without DNA. The germline V gene has CDR1 LGHNT and CDR2 FRNRAP. CDR3 length: 11 residues. The CDR3 here is CASGLGQGMYF.

The chain recombines TRBV27 with TRBJ2-3; TCRdb's D call of TRBD1 is untestable without DNA. Germline lookup yields CDR1 MNHEY and CDR2 SMNVEV (reference sequence). The CDR3 extends over 18 amino acids. The CDR3 sequence is CASSDDGTARTWTDTQYF.

V gene TRBV10-3 combines with J gene TRBJ2-2; TCRdb's D gene call, TRBD1, goes unchecked for lack of DNA. Germline V gene lookup returns CDR1 ENHRY and CDR2 SYGVKD. The CDR3 loop spans 14 amino acids. CDR3 loop: CAITGQGAGGELFF.

CDR3 residues: CASSSPGEEETQYF. This rearrangement joins TRBV7-9 to TRBJ2-5; as DNA is missing, the TRBD1 call by TCRdb cannot be tested. The CDR3 runs to 14 residues. In germline, CDR1 is SEHNR, CDR2 FQNEAQ (reference sequence).

The chain has TRBV12-3 or TRBV12-4 and TRBJ2-3; TCRdb's D call of TRBD1 is untestable without DNA. The length of the CDR3 is 15 residues. CDR3 residues: CASSLGQGSTDTQYF.

This sequence joins TRBV6-1 and TRBJ2-7; TCRdb names TRBD1, which stays unverified in the absence of DNA. The germline CDR1 and CDR2 sequences are MNHNS and SASEGT. CDR3 length equals 14 residues. The CDR3 spells CASSPGTVTYEQYF.